The 9 T cell receptor beta chains in this list originate from one sample, sequenced in a study of blood T cell repertoires in COVID-19. Assay: immunoSEQ multiplex PCR; the TCRdb copy retains only in-frame clones and omits some. The sample shows about 190,000 clones, less than 90% of them seen only once. The sample consisted of peripheral blood. The receptors were sampled from a man aged 30 to 39 with acute or convalescent COVID-19.

The V and J genes are TRBV28 and TRBJ1-1, with D tentatively TRBD1 (6 bases). Looked up from germline, CDR1 is MDHEN and CDR2 is SYDVKM. V gave up 10 bases and J gave up 4 bases, with 22 bases separating them. The CDR3 sequence is 15 residues long. The DNA of the CDR3 is TGTGCCATCTCGTATCCCTTCGCAGGGGCCACTGAAGCTTTCTTT. It codes for CAISYPFAGATEAFF. Full variable domain (rest looked up from reference TRBV28 and TRBJ1-1): DVKVTQSSRYLVKRTGEKVFLECVQDMDHENMFWYRQDPGLGLRLIYFSYDVKMKEKGDIPEGYSVSREKKERFSLILESASTNQTSMYLCAISYPFAGATEAFFGQGTRLTVV.

The V and J genes are TRBV11-2 and TRBJ1-6; D not certain. This CDR3 is 12 amino acids long. Per germline, CDR1 SGHAT and CDR2 FQNNGV. Trimming shortened V by 1 base and J by 15 bases, and 10 bases separated the two germline ends. Here the CDR3 DNA reads TGTGCCAGCAGCTTAGGGGCAAACCTCCTCCACTTT. It is translated as CASSLGANLLHF.

CDR3 sequence: CASIQGSHTGDYTF. In DNA form, the CDR3 reads TGTGCCAGCATCCAAGGGAGCCACACGGGAGACTACACCTTC. The J gene is TRBJ1-2, the V gene TRBV6-6; D is ambiguous. With 7 bases removed from V and 10 bases from J, the gap between germline ends came to 22 bases. The CDR3 has 14 residues. Germline V gene sequence: CDR1 MNHNY, CDR2 SVGAGI (reference sequence).

This chain joins TRBV6-5 and TRBJ1-2; 10 positions match TRBD1. The J segment lost 7 bases and the V segment lost 5 bases, leaving 10 bases of the junction unmatched. This CDR3 has 15 residues. Looked up from germline, CDR1 is MNHEY and CDR2 is SVGAGI. DNA of the CDR3: TGTGCCAGCAGTCGACGGACAGGGGGAGGTTCTGGCTACACCTTC. Translation gives CASSRRTGGGSGYTF.

The chain links TRBV9 to TRBJ1-6; no definite D call. Germline V CDR1 and CDR2: SGDLS, YYNGEE. This CDR3 is 14 amino acids long. The V end was cut by 0 bases, the J end by 10 bases, with 11 bases between. CDR3 coding DNA: TGTGCCAGCAGCGTAGGGCAGGTGGTATCACCCCTCCACTTT. Translation: CASSVGQVVSPLHF. The whole variable domain, remainder taken from reference TRBV9 and TRBJ1-6, is DSGVTQTPKHLITATGQRVTLRCSPRSGDLSVYWYQQSLDQGLQFLIQYYNGEERAKGNILERFSAQQFPDLHSELNLSSLELGDSALYFCASSVGQVVSPLHFGNGTRLTVT.

The rearrangement links TRBV28 to TRBJ1-3; D unresolved. The CDR3 has 12 residues. Trimming pared 6 bases from V and 8 bases from J, leaving 11 bases between. Germline CDR1 reads MDHEN; CDR2 reads SYDVKM. The CDR3 nucleotides are TGTGCCAGCAGCTCCCACGGAGACACCATATATTTT. The encoded protein is CASSSHGDTIYF.

The CDR3, as DNA: TGTGCCAGCAGCCAACGGGGGACAGGGATGGTCGGGGAGCTGTTTTTT. Translated, it gives CASSQRGTGMVGELFF. The rearrangement links TRBV4-2 to TRBJ2-2, with 9 bases aligning to TRBD1. CDR1 is LGHNA and CDR2 is YNFKEQ in the germline V gene. The CDR3 contains 16 residues. V shed 2 bases, J shed 7 bases, and the junction held 8 bases outside the gene matches.

The chain links TRBV28 to TRBJ1-5, with 7 bases aligning to TRBD1. The V and J ends lost 6 bases and 6 bases, in that order; junction bases with no gene match: 8. Germline V lookup: CDR1 MDHEN, CDR2 SYDVKM. CDR3 length equals 14 residues. CDR3: CASSQGGSGQPQHF. For the CDR3, the DNA is TGTGCCAGCAGCCAAGGGGGCTCGGGTCAGCCCCAGCATTTT.

V usage is TRBV11-2 and J usage is TRBJ2-1; weak D call: TRBD2 (5 bases). This CDR3 contains 15 residues. Germline-derived CDR1 and CDR2 are SGHAT and FQNNGV. Trimming took off 2 bases at V and 0 bases at J, with 8 bases between the two ends. CDR3: CASSLLAGSYNEQFF. CDR3 DNA: TGTGCCAGCAGCTTACTAGCTGGCTCCTACAATGAGCAGTTCTTC.